The present TCR beta chain was sequenced within a study of Ad26.COV2.S vaccination and SARS-CoV-2 variants. Study details: The donor was enrolled in the Ad26.COV2.S arm of the COV1001 trial.

Noted treatment: some 20 received Ad26.COV2.S at low or high dose, single or two shots; a few received placebo; per-sample allocation not given. Day 63 after the first injection of vaccine or placebo was the sampling time. Boston hosted the donor, who was an adult aged 18-55 years. Sequencing was performed with immunoSEQ multiplex PCR; in TCRdb, only in-frame clones are kept and a portion is missing. The data show some 300,000 clones, about 86% seen once. J was trimmed by 4 bases and V by 4 bases; bases with no gene match: 2. CDR1 and CDR2 (germline): LGHDT, YNNKEL (reference sequence). CDR3 length: 14 residues.

The sequence was obtained from a person between 18 and 60 years old who received the Ad26.COV2.S COVID-19 vaccine or a placebo. Material: peripheral blood, obtained in a trial of Ad26.COV2.S vaccine versus placebo. The chain carries TRBV3-1 (or the pseudogene TRBV3-2) and TRBJ2-3; 10 nucleotides match TRBD1. CDR3 protein: CASSLGTGADTQYF. CDR3 nucleotides: TGTGCCAGCAGCCTCGGGACAGGGGCAGATACGCAGTATTTT.